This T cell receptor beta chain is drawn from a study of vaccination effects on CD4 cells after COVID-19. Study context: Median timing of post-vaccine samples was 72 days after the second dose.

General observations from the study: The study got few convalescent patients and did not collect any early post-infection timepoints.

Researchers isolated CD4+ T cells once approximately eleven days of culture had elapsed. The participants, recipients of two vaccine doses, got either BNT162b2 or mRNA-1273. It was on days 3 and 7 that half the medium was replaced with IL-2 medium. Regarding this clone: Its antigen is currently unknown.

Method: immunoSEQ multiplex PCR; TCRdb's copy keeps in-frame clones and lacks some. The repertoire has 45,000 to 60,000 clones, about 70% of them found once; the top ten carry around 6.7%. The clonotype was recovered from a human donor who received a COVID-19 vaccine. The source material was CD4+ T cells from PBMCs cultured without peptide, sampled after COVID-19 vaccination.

CDR3 coding DNA: TGTGCCAGCAGCTTAAACAGGGGTGAAAACACCATATATTTT. Protein: CASSLNRGENTIYF. J is TRBJ1-3 and V is TRBV7-9; TRBD1 aligns across 7 bases. Germline V lookup: CDR1 SEHNR, CDR2 FQNEAQ (reference sequence). This CDR3 has 14 amino acids. The V segment lost 2 bases and the J segment 6 bases; nucleotides outside the gene matches: 4.